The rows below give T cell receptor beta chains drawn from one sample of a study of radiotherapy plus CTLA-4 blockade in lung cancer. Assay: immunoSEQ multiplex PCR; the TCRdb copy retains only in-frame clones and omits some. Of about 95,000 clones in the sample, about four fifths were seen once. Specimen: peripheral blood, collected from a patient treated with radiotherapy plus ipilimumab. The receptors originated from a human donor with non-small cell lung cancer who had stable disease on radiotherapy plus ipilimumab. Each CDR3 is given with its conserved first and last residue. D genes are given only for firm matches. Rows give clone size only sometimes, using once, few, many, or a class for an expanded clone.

TGTGCCAGAAAGGACAGGGGGCCTGACTATGGCTACACCTTC | CARKDRGPDYGYTF | TRBV5-3 | TRBD1 | NA | TRBJ1-2
TGTGCCAGCAGGGGCGCTGACAATGAGCAGTTCTTC | CASRGADNEQFF | TRBV11-3 | NA | once | TRBJ2-1
TGCGCCAGCAGCTTGGGGGGATTCGGAAACACCATATATTTC | CASSLGGFGNTIYF | TRBV5-1 | NA | NA | TRBJ1-3
TGTGCCAGCAGCCCTCAGACAGTAGCGGGAGAGGAGACCCAGTACTTC | CASSPQTVAGEETQYF | TRBV9 | TRBD2 | NA | TRBJ2-5
TGTGCCAGCAGTTTTAGAGGACTAGCAGACCGTTACAATGAGCAGTTCTTC | CASSFRGLADRYNEQFF | TRBV28 | TRBD2 | NA | TRBJ2-1
TGTGCCAGCAGTTTTTCGGGACTAGATCCCTTCAATGAGCAGTTCTTC | CASSFSGLDPFNEQFF | TRBV28 | TRBD2 | NA | TRBJ2-1
TGTGCCTGGAAACGTAGAGAAGGCCACACTGAAGCTTTCTTT | CAWKRREGHTEAFF | TRBV30 | NA | NA | TRBJ1-1
TGTGCCAGCAGGATCCGGGACTTGACCTACGAGCAGTACTTC | CASRIRDLTYEQYF | TRBV2 | NA | NA | TRBJ2-7
TGCAGCGTTGAGCGTGGAGTACCCTACGAGCAGTACTTC | CSVERGVPYEQYF | TRBV29-1 | NA | NA | TRBJ2-7
TGTGCCAGCAGCTTAGGTCTTGGGACAGTAGGCTACACCTTC | CASSLGLGTVGYTF | TRBV7-9 | TRBD1 | NA | TRBJ1-2
TGTGCCAGCAGCTTAGCCCTCGCAGGTATTGCAACTAATGAAAAACTGTTTTTT | CASSLALAGIATNEKLFF | TRBV7-2 | NA | once | TRBJ1-4
TGTGCCAGCAGTCCTCCCCGCGGAAGGCTGTTTTTT | CASSPPRGRLFF | TRBV28 | NA | NA | TRBJ1-4
TGTGCCAGTAGTATTGACAGGGGTCAAGAGCAGTACTTC | CASSIDRGQEQYF | TRBV19 | TRBD1 | once | TRBJ2-7
TGCGCCAGCAGCTTTTTCGGGACAGGTTTTTCAGATACGCAGTATTTT | CASSFFGTGFSDTQYF | TRBV5-1 | TRBD1 | NA | TRBJ2-3